The subject of this entry is one TCR beta chain. The clone's antigen remains unknown. It has no much larger one-base neighbor in the sample; base qualities were not kept. The data are from a study of T cell repertoires in cytomegalovirus infection (dated by TCRdb to about 2019). Concerning the study at large: Because public TCR beta signatures pointed to carriage of CMV infection together with the matching HLA type, the HLA type of each donor mattered for the analysis. On the study overall, not on this receptor specifically: The ex vivo response was dominated by HLA-C-restricted CMV-specific TCR beta clonotypes, which also provided the single most frequent clonotype in two of eight donors. Cumulative frequency of public TCR beta family members discriminated carriers of CMV infection plus the relevant HLA type in this cohort and an independent approximately 340-donor cohort.

CDR1 and CDR2 (SGHVS, FNYEAQ) derive from the germline V gene. Trimming costs V 2 bases and J 3 bases, and their ends lie 14 bases apart. Measured from the cysteine to the phenylalanine, the CDR3 is 15 residues long. Only the CDR3 DNA stays, 45 bases, in frame from base 1. This sample was sequenced with an Illumina HiSeq 1500. Using fastp at Q25 and MiXCR, TCRdb reprocessed the public reads and kept productive beta chains. Identical CDR3 protein sequences are pooled into one entry, listed with their most common genes and DNA. Counted in this sample were some 700,000 distinct CDR3 sequences; roughly 35% of them appeared once. Jointly, the top ten make up roughly 2.9% of the sample.

This receptor was identified in a human donor in good health (CMV status not recorded). Some clones in this sample may be carry-over from other donors' samples. The sequence links TRBV7-6 to TRBJ2-7, and perhaps TRBD2 as D gene, on 7 matching bases. Sequenced input: PBMCs. The CDR3 region: CASSLRTGRGYEQYF. The nucleotide sequence is given as TGTGCCAGCAGCTTACGTACAGGGAGGGGCTACGAGCAGTACTTC.